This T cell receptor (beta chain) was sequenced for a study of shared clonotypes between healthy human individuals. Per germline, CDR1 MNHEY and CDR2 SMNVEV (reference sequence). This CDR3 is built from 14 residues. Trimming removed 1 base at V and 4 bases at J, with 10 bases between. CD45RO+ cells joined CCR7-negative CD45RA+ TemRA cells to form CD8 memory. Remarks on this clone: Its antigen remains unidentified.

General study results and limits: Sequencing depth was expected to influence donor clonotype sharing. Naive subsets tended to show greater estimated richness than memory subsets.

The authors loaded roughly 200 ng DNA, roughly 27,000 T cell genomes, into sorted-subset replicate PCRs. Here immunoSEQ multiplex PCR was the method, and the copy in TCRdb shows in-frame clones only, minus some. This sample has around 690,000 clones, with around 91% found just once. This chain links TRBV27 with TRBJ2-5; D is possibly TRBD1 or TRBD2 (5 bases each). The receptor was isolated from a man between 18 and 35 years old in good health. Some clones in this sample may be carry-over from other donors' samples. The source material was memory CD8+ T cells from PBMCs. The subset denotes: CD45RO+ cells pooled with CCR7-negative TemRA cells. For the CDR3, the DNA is TGTGCCAGCAGTTTATATTCGGGGCGAGAGACCCAGTACTTC. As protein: CASSLYSGRETQYF.